The 28 T cell receptor beta chains below all came from one sample that was sequenced in a study of cytomegalovirus exposure and HLA in healthy donors. Assay used: immunoSEQ multiplex PCR; TCRdb lists only in-frame clones, some missing. Of about 140,000 clones in the sample, 84% were seen once. The sequenced sample was PBMCs. The receptors stem from a young woman in good health and CMV-seronegative.

V usage is TRBV2 and J usage is TRBJ1-1; maybe TRBD1 (5 bases). Trimming left V 3 bases short and J 5 bases short, with 22 bases between. From germline, CDR1 is SNHLY and CDR2 FYNNEI. The CDR3 runs 17 residues. CDR3 protein: CASSEGMGRRVKTEAFF. CDR3 sequence (DNA): TGTGCCAGCAGTGAGGGGATGGGGCGGAGGGTTAAGACTGAAGCTTTCTTT.

The V gene is TRBV5-1, the J gene TRBJ1-2; 8 bases are shared with TRBD1. From germline, CDR1 is SGHRS and CDR2 YFSETQ. There are 16 residues in the CDR3. V lost 3 bases and J lost 4; bases outside the gene matches: 11. The chain's CDR3 is CASSYELGQGGYGYTF. The CDR3, as DNA: TGCGCCAGCAGCTACGAACTAGGACAGGGTGGCTATGGCTACACCTTC.

The J gene is TRBJ1-2, the V gene TRBV30; D is unresolved. Between the trimmed V and J ends, which lost 1 base and 5 bases, there was a span of 17 bases. The CDR3 runs to 15 residues. The germline gives CDR1 GTSNPN, CDR2 SVGIG (reference sequence). The CDR3 is CAWSDPGAKLYGYTF. The CDR3 DNA follows: TGTGCCTGGAGTGATCCGGGAGCTAAACTTTATGGCTACACCTTC.

This clone came up many times. The chain employs TRBV4-2 and TRBJ2-1; TRBD2 agrees at 9 bases. Trimming cost V 1 base and J 4 bases; bases outside gene matches: 2. This CDR3 contains 15 residues. The germline gives CDR1 LGHNA, CDR2 YNFKEQ. CDR3 bases: TGTGCCAGCAGCCAAGCGCGGGGGGGGTACAATGAGCAGTTCTTC. Translation: CASSQARGGYNEQFF.

This chain connects TRBV29-1 to TRBJ1-2, with D perhaps TRBD1 (5 bases). CDR1 is SQVTM, CDR2 ANQGSEA, per germline. V was cut by 4 bases and J by 4 bases, with 7 bases left in between. This CDR3 is 11 amino acids long. The CDR3 DNA reads TGCAGCGTTGGTACAGGCTATGGCTACACCTTC. It codes for CSVGTGYGYTF.

The V and J genes are TRBV18 and TRBJ2-7, with 9 nucleotides matching TRBD1. The CDR3 consists of 15 residues. The J segment lost 4 bases and the V segment lost 5 bases, leaving 9 bases of the junction unmatched. Germline CDR1 and CDR2: KGHSH and LQKENI. The chain's CDR3 is CASSSFRDRAYEQYF. The CDR3 region has the DNA TGTGCCAGCTCATCTTTCCGGGACAGGGCGTACGAGCAGTACTTC. Based on the CDR3 plus reference TRBV18 and TRBJ2-7, the full variable domain is NAGVMQNPRHLVRRRGQEARLRCSPMKGHSHVYWYRQLPEEGLKFMVYLQKENIIDESGMPKERFSAEFPKEGPSILRIQQVVRGDSAAYFCASSSFRDRAYEQYFGPGTRLTVT.

The gene calls are TRBV5-1 and TRBJ2-3; 7 bases are a match to TRBD1. The CDR3 has 16 amino acids. Germline V CDR1 and CDR2: SGHRS, YFSETQ. Unmatched junction bases numbered 9, after V lost 3 bases and J lost 2 bases. The CDR3 coding sequence is TGCGCCAGCAGCTCCGGACAGGACCCTTACACAGATACGCAGTATTTT. It translates to CASSSGQDPYTDTQYF. The variable domain in full, completed from reference TRBV5-1 and TRBJ2-3, reads KAGVTQTPRYLIKTRGQQVTLSCSPISGHRSVSWYQQTPGQGLQFLFEYFSETQRNKGNFPGRFSGRQFSNSRSEMNVSTLELGDSALYLCASSSGQDPYTDTQYFGPGTRLTVL.

This chain uses TRBV5-1 with TRBJ2-1, with 10 bases aligning to TRBD1. Germline assignment: CDR1 SGHRS and CDR2 YFSETQ. The CDR3 loop spans 14 amino acids. V shed 4 bases, J shed 8 bases, and the junction held 6 bases outside the gene matches. The DNA of the CDR3 is TGCGCCAGCAGCCGGACAGGGGGAGCATATGAGCAGTTCTTC. It is translated as CASSRTGGAYEQFF.

The V call is TRBV2, the J call TRBJ2-5, with a possible D match to TRBD1 (5 bases). The assigned J gene may be wrong: the sequence end matches TRBJ2-7 better. The length of the CDR3 is 14 residues. Looked up from germline, CDR1 is SNHLY and CDR2 is FYNNEI. CDR3 in amino acids: CASSGVRVSYEQYF. The CDR3 DNA is TGTGCCAGCAGTGGCGTCAGGGTATCGTACGAGCAGTACTTC.

The genes are TRBV6-5 and TRBJ1-6; TRBD1 agrees at 11 bases. CDR1 and CDR2 from the germline V gene are MNHEY and SVGAGI. After removal of 5 bases from V and 10 bases from J, the junction contained 4 bases not matched to a gene. The CDR3 runs to 14 residues. The CDR3 nucleotides read TGTGCCAGCAGTCGGACAGGGGGCGAGTCACCCCTCCACTTT. Its translation is CASSRTGGESPLHF.

The V and J genes are TRBV6-5 and TRBJ2-7; D is possibly TRBD2 (6 bases). CDR3 length: 13 residues. Trimming shortened V by 6 bases and J by 4 bases, and 13 bases separated the two germline ends. The germline V gene has CDR1 MNHEY and CDR2 SVGAGI. CDR3 DNA sequence: TGTGCCAGCAGGCGGGGACGGCCTTACGAGCAGTACTTC. Its protein is CASRRGRPYEQYF.

This chain links TRBV29-1 with TRBJ2-5; 8 positions match TRBD2. Per the germline V gene, CDR1 is SQVTM and CDR2 is ANQGSEA. The trim removed 4 bases at V and 2 bases at J, leaving 3 bases unmatched. The length of the CDR3 is 13 residues. CDR3 DNA: TGCAGCGTTGTCGCGGGGGGACAAGAGACCCAGTACTTC. Its translation is CSVVAGGQETQYF.

The sample holds a few counts of this clone. The rearrangement joins TRBV6-5 to TRBJ2-2; weak D call: TRBD1 (7 bases). V was shortened by 6 bases and J by 2 bases, with 13 bases between the two germline ends. Germline CDR1 and CDR2: MNHEY and SVGAGI. This CDR3 contains 15 residues. The CDR3 bases are TGTGCCAGCAGGGCGGGACAGATAAACACCGGGGAGCTGTTTTTT. Protein product: CASRAGQINTGELFF.

J is TRBJ2-2 and V is TRBV2; weak D call: TRBD1 (6 bases). V lost 5 bases and J lost 2, with 21 bases in between. The CDR3 contains 18 residues. The V gene's germline CDR1 is SNHLY and CDR2 FYNNEI. The CDR3 protein is CASSKTPPRRGNTGELFF. The DNA for the CDR3 is TGTGCCAGCAGTAAAACCCCTCCGCGCAGGGGAAACACCGGGGAGCTGTTTTTT. The full variable domain, rest sourced from reference TRBV2 and TRBJ2-2, is EPEVTQTPSHQVTQMGQEVILRCVPISNHLYFYWYRQILGQKVEFLVSFYNNEISEKSEIFDDQFSVERPDGSNFTLKIRSTKLEDSAMYFCASSKTPPRRGNTGELFFGEGSRLTVL.

The chain has TRBV7-2 and TRBJ2-5; 7 nucleotides match TRBD2. V was pared by 3 bases and J by 4 bases, with 5 bases of the junction left unmatched. This CDR3 has 14 residues. Germline assignment: CDR1 SGHTA and CDR2 FQGNSA. The CDR3 DNA reads as TGTGCCAGCAGCTTGGGGAGGGCCAGAGAGACCCAGTACTTC. Translated, it gives CASSLGRARETQYF. Based on the CDR3 plus reference TRBV7-2 and TRBJ2-5, the full variable domain is GAGVSQSPSNKVTEKGKDVELRCDPISGHTALYWYRQSLGQGLEFLIYFQGNSAPDKSGLPSDRFSAERTGGSVSTLTIQRTQQEDSAVYLCASSLGRARETQYFGPGTRLLVL.

Only a few counts were recorded for this clone. The chain couples TRBV30 to TRBJ2-2, with 7 bases that match TRBD2. Losses at the gene ends were 5 bases for V and 0 bases for J; bases not matched to a gene: 0. From germline, CDR1 is GTSNPN and CDR2 SVGIG (reference sequence). CDR3 size: 13 residues. The CDR3 sequence: CAWGLANTGELFF. The DNA for the CDR3 is TGTGCCTGGGGACTAGCGAACACCGGGGAGCTGTTTTTT.

This clone occurred once. This rearrangement joins TRBV6-5 to TRBJ2-7, with D uncertain. The CDR3 spans 14 residues. Per germline, CDR1 MNHEY and CDR2 SVGAGI. Trimming removed 2 bases from V and 0 bases from J, with 8 bases in between. CDR3 nucleotide sequence: TGTGCCAGCAGTTACCAACAGAACTCCTACGAGCAGTACTTC. It encodes CASSYQQNSYEQYF.

This clone was counted between two and nine times. This chain uses TRBV27 with TRBJ2-1; TRBD2 matches 12 bases. The CDR3 has 15 residues. CDR1 is MNHEY and CDR2 is SMNVEV in the germline V gene (reference sequence). V was pared by 6 bases and J by 5 bases, with 5 bases of the junction left unmatched. The CDR3, as DNA: TGTGCCAGCAGGGGAACTAGCGGGGGGCACAATGAGCAGTTCTTC. Translating it yields CASRGTSGGHNEQFF.

The chain is built from TRBV6-6 and TRBJ2-5, with 7 positions matching TRBD1. Trimming at V came to 2 bases and at J to 4 bases, leaving 10 bases not matched to a gene. Per the germline V gene, CDR1 is MNHNY and CDR2 is SVGAGI (reference sequence). The CDR3 consists of 16 residues. CDR3 sequence: CASSYHGAGGGETQYF. The CDR3 DNA follows: TGTGCCAGCAGTTACCATGGCGCAGGGGGTGGAGAGACCCAGTACTTC.

The table lists this clone with a count of one. One base away lies a much larger clone, so this may be a sequencing read error. The sample holds other DNA sequences that translate to the same CDR3. V usage is TRBV2 and J usage is TRBJ2-2; D is unclear. The CDR3 has 13 residues. In germline, CDR1 is SNHLY, CDR2 FYNNEI. Written as DNA, the CDR3 is TGTGCTAGCCGGGTCACGAAGACCGGGGAGCTGTTTTTT. Its protein product is CASRVTKTGELFF.

J is TRBJ1-1 and V is TRBV2; perhaps TRBD1 as D (6 bases). Germline V gene lookup returns CDR1 SNHLY and CDR2 FYNNEI. Trimming cost V 6 bases and J 4 bases, with 15 bases left between them. CDR3 length: 14 residues. The CDR3 DNA is TGTGCCAGCAGGGAAATCGGGGGGCTCACTGAAGCTTTCTTT. Its protein is CASREIGGLTEAFF.

The chain uses TRBV5-5 and TRBJ2-7; D perhaps matches TRBD1 (6 bases). Germline-derived CDR1 and CDR2 are SGHKS and YYEKEE (reference sequence). V was cut by 0 bases and J by 2 bases, with 12 bases left in between. This CDR3 comprises 15 residues. Written as DNA, the CDR3 is TGTGCCAGCAGCTTGGCCCCGGGGACAACCTACGAGCAGTACTTC. Protein: CASSLAPGTTYEQYF.

This clone was detected only once. The chain joins TRBV7-9 to TRBJ1-1; D is possibly TRBD1 (5 bases). This CDR3 has 15 residues. Germline V gene sequence: CDR1 SEHNR, CDR2 FQNEAQ (reference sequence). Trimming removed 5 bases from V and 3 bases from J, with 16 bases in between. CDR3: CASSPGWGRDTEAFF. In nucleotides, the CDR3 is TGTGCCAGCAGCCCTGGGTGGGGGAGGGACACTGAAGCTTTCTTT.

The rearrangement uses TRBV15 and TRBJ2-7; 7 nucleotides line up with TRBD1. The CDR3 totals 14 residues. Germline CDR1 reads LNHNV; CDR2 reads YYDKDF (reference sequence). The V and J ends lost 6 bases and 4 bases, in that order; junction bases with no gene match: 9. Here the CDR3 reads CATRGEQGEYEQYF. The CDR3 DNA reads TGTGCCACCAGGGGGGAGCAGGGGGAGTACGAGCAGTACTTC.

The CDR3 sequence: CASRTSGGGTYNEQFF. CDR3 nucleotide sequence: TGTGCCAGCAGGACTAGCGGGGGCGGCACCTACAATGAGCAGTTCTTC. The rearrangement links TRBV7-9 to TRBJ2-1; 12 bases match TRBD2. V gave up 6 bases and J gave up 2 bases; unmatched junction bases: 5. Germline V gives CDR1 SEHNR, CDR2 FQNEAQ (reference sequence). CDR3 length equals 16 residues.

The gene calls are TRBV30 and TRBJ2-3; D unclear. The CDR3 is 14 amino acids. Germline CDR1 GTSNPN, CDR2 SVGIG (reference sequence). V was pared by 3 bases and J by 4 bases, with 14 bases between. Written as DNA, the CDR3 is TGTGCCTGGAGGATGGCTGGCTTGCCAGATACGCAGTATTTT. Encoded protein: CAWRMAGLPDTQYF.

The V call is TRBV7-2, the J call TRBJ2-5, with TRBD2 identical over 8 bases. The CDR3 is 17 residues long. CDR1 SGHTA and CDR2 FQGNSA come from the germline V gene. The ends lost 1 base at V and 7 bases at J; junction bases unmatched: 14. The CDR3, as DNA: TGTGCCAGCAGCTTAGAGGGAAGCGGGGGCTCAAGTGCGACCCAGTACTTC. Its translation is CASSLEGSGGSSATQYF. The full variable domain, in which reference TRBV7-2 and TRBJ2-5 provide the parts outside the CDR3, is GAGVSQSPSNKVTEKGKDVELRCDPISGHTALYWYRQSLGQGLEFLIYFQGNSAPDKSGLPSDRFSAERTGGSVSTLTIQRTQQEDSAVYLCASSLEGSGGSSATQYFGPGTRLLVL.

This clone appeared a few times. V and J are TRBV7-3 and TRBJ2-1; 10 nucleotides line up with TRBD2. The V gene end was trimmed by 3 bases and the J gene end by 4 bases; junction bases not matched to a gene: 3. The CDR3 extends over 15 amino acids. CDR1 is SGHTA and CDR2 is FQGTGA in the germline V gene. CDR3 coding DNA: TGTGCCAGCAGCTTTAGCGGGGGGTCGTACAATGAGCAGTTCTTC. This translates into CASSFSGGSYNEQFF.